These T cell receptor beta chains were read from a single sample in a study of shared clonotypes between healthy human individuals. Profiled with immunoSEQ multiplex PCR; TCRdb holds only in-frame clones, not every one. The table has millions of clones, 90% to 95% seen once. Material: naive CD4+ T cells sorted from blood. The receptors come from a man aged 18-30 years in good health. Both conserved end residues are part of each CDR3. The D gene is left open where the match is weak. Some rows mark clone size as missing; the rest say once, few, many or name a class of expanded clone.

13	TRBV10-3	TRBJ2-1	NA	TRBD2	TGTGCCATCCGACCGGGACTACCCAATGAGCAGTTCTTC	CAIRPGLPNEQFF
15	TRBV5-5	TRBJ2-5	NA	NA	TGTGCCAGCACCCCTAATGGTGACACCCAAGAGACCCAGTACTTC	CASTPNGDTQETQYF
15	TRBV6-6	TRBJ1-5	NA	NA	TGTGCCAGCAGTTACATAGGGGCAAACAATCAGCCCCAGCATTTT	CASSYIGANNQPQHF
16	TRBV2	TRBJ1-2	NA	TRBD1	TGTGCCAGCAGTTGGGGTCCGGGCAGGGGGAACTATGGCTACACCTTC	CASSWGPGRGNYGYTF
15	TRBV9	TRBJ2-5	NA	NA	TGTGCCAGCATCCTGCCTGGAGGGCCCCATGAGACCCAGTACTTC	CASILPGGPHETQYF
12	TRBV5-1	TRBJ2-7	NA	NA	TGCGCCAGCAACCCGCCTTACGGCGAGCAGTACTTC	CASNPPYGEQYF
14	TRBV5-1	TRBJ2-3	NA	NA	TGCGCCAGCAGCTTGGACAGGGCGCCAGATACGCAGTATTTT	CASSLDRAPDTQYF
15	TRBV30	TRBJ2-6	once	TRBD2	TGTGCCTGGTCCCGGGGGGGGTCAGGGGCCAACGTCCTGACTTTC	CAWSRGGSGANVLTF
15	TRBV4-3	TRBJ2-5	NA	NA	TGCGCCAGCAGCCAGGTTGAGGGTTTCTTGGAGACCCAGTACTTC	CASSQVEGFLETQYF
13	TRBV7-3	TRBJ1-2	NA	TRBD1	TGTGCCAGCAGCCCTGACAGGGTGGGAGGCTACACCTTC	CASSPDRVGGYTF
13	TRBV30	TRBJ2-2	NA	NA	TGTGCCTGGAGTGTACTGAGGACCGGGGAGCTGTTTTTT	CAWSVLRTGELFF
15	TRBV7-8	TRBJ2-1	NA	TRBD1	TGTGCCAGCAGCTTGCTGGACAGGGGGCTGCTTGAGCAGTTCTTC	CASSLLDRGLLEQFF
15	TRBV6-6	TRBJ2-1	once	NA	TGTGCCAGCGCTCTAAGTCGACAGGGAGGTCATGAGCAGTTCTTC	CASALSRQGGHEQFF
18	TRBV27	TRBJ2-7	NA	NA	TGTGCCAGCAGTTACCCTAACGAGGACCCAAACTCCGCATACGAGCAGTACTTC	CASSYPNEDPNSAYEQYF
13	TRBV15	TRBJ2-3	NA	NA	TGTGCCACCAGAGGGTGGGGCACAGATACGCAGTATTTT	CATRGWGTDTQYF
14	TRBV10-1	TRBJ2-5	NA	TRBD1	TGCGCCAGCAGTCCATCAGGGGGCCAAGAGACCCAGTACTTC	CASSPSGGQETQYF
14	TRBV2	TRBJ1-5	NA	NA	TGTGCCAGCACCGGGGGGCAGAACAATCAGCCCCAGCATTTT	CASTGGQNNQPQHF
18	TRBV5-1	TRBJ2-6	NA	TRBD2	TGCGCCAGCAGCACCGGACTAGCGGGAAGCTCTGGGGCCAACGTCCTGACTTTC	CASSTGLAGSSGANVLTF
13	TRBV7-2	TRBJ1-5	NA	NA	TGTGCCAGCAGCTTAGTTAGCAGTCAGCCCCAGCATTTT	CASSLVSSQPQHF
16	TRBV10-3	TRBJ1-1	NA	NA	TGTGCCATCAGTGAGTCGTTGGGGAAGGGGCACACTGAAGCTTTCTTT	CAISESLGKGHTEAFF
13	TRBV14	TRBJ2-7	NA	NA	TGTGCCAGCAGCCAGCAACCGGTAGGCGAGCAGTACTTC	CASSQQPVGEQYF
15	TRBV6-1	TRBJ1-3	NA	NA	TGTGCCAGCAGTGAGGGGCACTTCTCTGGAAACACCATATATTTT	CASSEGHFSGNTIYF
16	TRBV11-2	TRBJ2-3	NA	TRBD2	TGTGCCAGCAGCGAGGGACTAGCGGGCCCCACAGATACGCAGTATTTT	CASSEGLAGPTDTQYF
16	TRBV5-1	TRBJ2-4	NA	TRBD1	TGCGCCAGCAGCTTGCACTCCGGGACAGGGGAAAACATTCAGTACTTC	CASSLHSGTGENIQYF
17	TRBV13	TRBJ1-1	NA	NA	TGTGCCAGCAGCTTACGTGGCCCAGGGATCTCGGGCACTGAAGCTTTCTTT	CASSLRGPGISGTEAFF
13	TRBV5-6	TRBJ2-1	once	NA	TGTGCCAGCAGGTGGGGACGGAACAATGAGCAGTTCTTC	CASRWGRNNEQFF
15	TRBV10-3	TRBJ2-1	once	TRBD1	TGTGCCATCAGCATCCCGGGACAGGGGTACAATGAGCAGTTCTTC	CAISIPGQGYNEQFF
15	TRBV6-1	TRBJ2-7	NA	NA	TGTGCCAGCAGTGAAGTGGGACATGGGACCTACGAGCAGTACTTC	CASSEVGHGTYEQYF
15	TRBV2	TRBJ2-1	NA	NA	TGTGCCAGCAGGCGACCGGAGGGCTCCTACAATGAGCAGTTCTTC	CASRRPEGSYNEQFF
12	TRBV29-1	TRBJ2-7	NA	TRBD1	TGCAGCGTAACGACAGGGAACTACGAGCAGTACTTC	CSVTTGNYEQYF
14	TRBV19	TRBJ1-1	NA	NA	TGTGCCAGCAAGCCGCGACAGGCGAACACTGAAGCTTTCTTT	CASKPRQANTEAFF
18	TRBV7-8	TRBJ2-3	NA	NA	TGTGCCAGCAGCTTTGGGGTCCGACGCTCTTCCAGCACAGATACGCAGTATTTT	CASSFGVRRSSSTDTQYF
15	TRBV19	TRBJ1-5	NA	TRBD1	TGTGCCAGTAGTTCCTGGACAGGGGGTAGGCAGCCCCAGCATTTT	CASSSWTGGRQPQHF
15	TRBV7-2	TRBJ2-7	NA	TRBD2	TGTGCCAGCAGCTTAGGAGTCGGGAGGGCCCACGAGCAGTACTTC	CASSLGVGRAHEQYF
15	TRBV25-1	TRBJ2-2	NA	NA	TGTGCCAGCAGTCTGCCGGCTGGGGACACCGGGGAGCTGTTTTTT	CASSLPAGDTGELFF
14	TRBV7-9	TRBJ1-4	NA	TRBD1	TGTGCCAGCAGCAAACAGGGGCGGGGTGAAAAACTGTTTTTT	CASSKQGRGEKLFF
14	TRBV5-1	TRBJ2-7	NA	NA	TGCGCCAGCAGTAACGACAAGGGGTCCTACGAGCAGTACTTC	CASSNDKGSYEQYF
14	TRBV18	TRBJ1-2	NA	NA	TGTGCCAGCTCTCTGGACGGGACTCATTATGGCTACACCTTC	CASSLDGTHYGYTF
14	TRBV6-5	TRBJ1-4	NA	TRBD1	TGTGCCAGCAAACGGGACAGCCCTAATGAAAAACTGTTTTTT	CASKRDSPNEKLFF
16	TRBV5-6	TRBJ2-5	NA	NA	TGTGCCAGCAGCTTTTTGGGGTTACAAGTATATGAGACCCAGTACTTC	CASSFLGLQVYETQYF
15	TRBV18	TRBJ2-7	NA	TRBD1	TGTGCCAGCTCACCACAGGGACAGGGGCCCTACGAGCAGTACTTC	CASSPQGQGPYEQYF
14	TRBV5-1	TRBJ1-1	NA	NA	TGCGCCAGCAGCACATCAGGGTTTGAGACTGAAGCTTTCTTT	CASSTSGFETEAFF
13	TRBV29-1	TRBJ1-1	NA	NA	TGCAGCGCCCTGGGGGCTATGAACACTGAAGCTTTCTTT	CSALGAMNTEAFF
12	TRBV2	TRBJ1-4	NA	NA	TGTGCCAGCAGTATGACATCAGAAAAACTGTTTTTT	CASSMTSEKLFF
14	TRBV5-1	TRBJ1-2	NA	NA	TGCGCCAGCAGACAGACGGGCGGCAGCTATGGCTACACCTTC	CASRQTGGSYGYTF
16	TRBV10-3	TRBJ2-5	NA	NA	TGTGCCATCAGTGAGTCGCCAGGAGCTGGGGAAAGGACCCAGTACTTC	CAISESPGAGERTQYF
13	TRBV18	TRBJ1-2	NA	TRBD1	TGTGCCAGCTCACCACGGGACAGCTATGGCTACACCTTC	CASSPRDSYGYTF
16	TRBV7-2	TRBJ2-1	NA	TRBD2	TGTGCCAGCAGCACGATAGCGGGAGGGCTTAATAATGAGCAGTTCTTC	CASSTIAGGLNNEQFF
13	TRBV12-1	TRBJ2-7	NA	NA	TGTGCCAGCTATAGCGGGAGCTCCTACGAGCAGTACTTC	CASYSGSSYEQYF
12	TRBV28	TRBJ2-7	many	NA	TGTGCCAGCAGGCCAAGCCCTCACGAGCAGTACTTC	CASRPSPHEQYF
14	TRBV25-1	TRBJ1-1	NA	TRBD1	TGTGCCAGCAGTGAAGCAGGAGGACAGGGTATAGCTTTCTTT	CASSEAGGQGIAFF
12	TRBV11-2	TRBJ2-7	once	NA	TGTGCCAGCAGCCTCCCCTCCTACGAGCAGTACTTC	CASSLPSYEQYF
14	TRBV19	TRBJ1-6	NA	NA	TGTGCCAGTAGCGAGACATCGTATAATTCACCCCTCCACTTT	CASSETSYNSPLHF
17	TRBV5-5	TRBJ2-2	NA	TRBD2	TGTGCCAGCAGCTTCGCTAGCGGGAGTGCGGGCACCGGGGAGCTGTTTTTT	CASSFASGSAGTGELFF
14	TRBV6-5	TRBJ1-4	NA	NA	TGTGCCAGCAGTCCGTCCGACACTAATGAAAAACTGTTTTTT	CASSPSDTNEKLFF
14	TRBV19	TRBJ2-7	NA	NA	TGTGCCAGTAGTTCGGGCACTCCCTACCACGAGCAGTACTTC	CASSSGTPYHEQYF
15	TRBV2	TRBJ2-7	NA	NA	TGTGCCAGCAGTCTAGGGGAAAGGGTAAACTACGAGCAGTACTTC	CASSLGERVNYEQYF
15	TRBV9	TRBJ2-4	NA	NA	TGTGCCAGCAGCGTAGTTCCGGGCGGGGAAAAGATTCAGTACTTC	CASSVVPGGEKIQYF
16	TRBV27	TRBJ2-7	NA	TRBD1	TGTGCCAGCAGAAGAATGGGACAGGAAGGAACCTACGAGCAGTACTTC	CASRRMGQEGTYEQYF
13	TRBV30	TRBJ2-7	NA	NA	TGTGCCTGGCGAAGTATTAGGGAATACGAGCAGTACTTC	CAWRSIREYEQYF